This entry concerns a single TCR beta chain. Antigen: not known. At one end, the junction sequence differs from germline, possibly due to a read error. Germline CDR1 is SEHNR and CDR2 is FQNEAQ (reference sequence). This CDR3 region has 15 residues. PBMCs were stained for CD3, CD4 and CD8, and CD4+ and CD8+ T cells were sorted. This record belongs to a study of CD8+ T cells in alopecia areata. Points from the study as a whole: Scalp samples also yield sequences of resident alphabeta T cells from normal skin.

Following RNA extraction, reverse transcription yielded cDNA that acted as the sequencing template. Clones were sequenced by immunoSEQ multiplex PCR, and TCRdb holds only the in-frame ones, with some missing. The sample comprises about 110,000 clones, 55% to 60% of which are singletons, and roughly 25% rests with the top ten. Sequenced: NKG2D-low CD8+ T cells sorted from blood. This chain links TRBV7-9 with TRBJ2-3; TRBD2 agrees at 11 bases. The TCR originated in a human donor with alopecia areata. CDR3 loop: CASSIAGGNTDTQYF. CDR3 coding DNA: TGTGCCAGCAGCATAGCGGGAGGGAACACAGATACGCAGTATTTT. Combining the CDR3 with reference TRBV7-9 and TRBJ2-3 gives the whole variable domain DTGVSQNPRHKITKRGQNVTFRCDPISEHNRLYWYRQTLGQGPEFLTYFQNEAQLEKSRLLSDRFSAERPKGSFSTLEIQRTEQGDSAMYLCASSIAGGNTDTQYFGPGTRLTVL.